This T cell receptor (beta chain) was retrieved from a study of shared clonotypes between healthy human individuals. This table comes from immunoSEQ multiplex PCR, and its TCRdb copy is limited to in-frame clones, with some not included. The profile shows millions of clones, approximately 95% of them singletons. V was clipped by 4 bases and J by 9 bases; unmatched bases: 22. CDR3 length: 19 amino acids. The germline V gene encodes CDR1 LGHNA and CDR2 YSLEER. Study-wide findings and caveats: The study generally estimated greater richness for naive than memory subsets. Among non-shared clonotypes, generation probabilities were lower than among those shared by all four donors.

On this clone itself: Its antigen is currently unknown.

V and J are TRBV4-3 and TRBJ2-1, with 9 bases lining up with TRBD2. Material: naive CD4+ T cells from PBMCs. Subset given: CD45RA+ positively selected. This receptor was taken from a man aged 18 to 29 in good health. Some clones in this sample may be carry-over from other donors' samples. CDR3 residues: CASSPIRFTGGRAKPEQFF. As DNA, the CDR3 is TGCGCCAGCAGCCCGATACGATTTACGGGCGGGAGGGCCAAGCCTGAGCAGTTCTTC.